This T cell receptor (beta chain) was documented in a study of blood T cell repertoires in COVID-19. The V gene's germline CDR1 is SGHRS and CDR2 YFSETQ. The trim removed 0 bases at V and 1 base at J, leaving 2 bases unmatched. There are 15 residues in the CDR3. Produced via immunoSEQ multiplex PCR; TCRdb's table is partial and in-frame only. The sample contains about 200,000 clones, just under 85% of which appear only once. The sequenced material came from peripheral blood. This sequence originates from a woman between 70 and 85 years old with active or convalescent COVID-19. The chain joins TRBV5-1 to TRBJ1-1; 8 bases agree with TRBD1. DNA for the CDR3: TGCGCCAGCAGCTTGGCCGGGACAGGGAACACTGAAGCTTTCTTT. It yields the protein CASSLAGTGNTEAFF.